Presented here are 9 T cell receptor beta chains from one specimen sequenced in a study of blood T cell repertoires in COVID-19. This table comes from immunoSEQ multiplex PCR, and its TCRdb copy is limited to in-frame clones, with some not included. The sample gives over 75,000 clones, approximately 78% of which show up once; 0.95% to 1.5% is in the top ten. The material sequenced was peripheral blood. The receptors here all came from a woman at least 80 years old with acute or convalescent COVID-19.

The chain links TRBV5-5 to TRBJ2-1, with a weak D call TRBD2 (5 bases). Trimming took off 2 bases at V and 9 bases at J, with 15 bases between the two ends. CDR1 is SGHKS and CDR2 is YYEKEE in the germline V gene (reference sequence). There are 14 residues in the CDR3. The CDR3 DNA reads TGTGCCAGCAGCTTCGGGAATAGATCCCCTGAGCAGTTCTTC. Its translation is CASSFGNRSPEQFF.

This clone was found once. The chain carries TRBV3-1 (or the pseudogene TRBV3-2) and TRBJ1-2; TRBD1 agrees at 7 bases. This CDR3 is built from 13 residues. Germline V gene data show CDR1 as LGHDT and CDR2 as YNNKEL (reference sequence). J was trimmed by 4 bases and V by 7 bases; bases with no gene match: 6. CDR3 amino acids: CASTSEGAYGYTF. The CDR3 DNA sequence: TGTGCCAGCACCTCGGAGGGGGCCTATGGCTACACCTTC.

The chain carries TRBV11-3 and TRBJ2-1; 12 nucleotides agree with TRBD2. The germline CDR1 and CDR2 sequences are SGHNT and YENEEA. This CDR3 has 18 amino acids. V was pared by 1 base and J by 3 bases, with 7 bases of the junction left unmatched. The CDR3 is CASSLGQGLAGLYNEQFF. DNA of the CDR3: TGTGCCAGCAGCTTAGGGCAAGGACTAGCGGGGCTCTACAATGAGCAGTTCTTC.

The chain combines TRBV19 with TRBJ2-1, with 9 bases matching TRBD2. The CDR3 extends over 16 amino acids. Germline V gene data show CDR1 as LNHDA and CDR2 as SQIVND (reference sequence). With 5 bases clipped from V and 0 bases from J, the junction kept 5 bases outside the gene matches. The CDR3 protein is CASSGTSMSSYNEQFF. As DNA, the CDR3 is TGTGCCAGTAGTGGGACTAGCATGAGCTCCTACAATGAGCAGTTCTTC.

The chain links TRBV2 to TRBJ2-7; possible D gene TRBD1, 6 bases. CDR3 length: 14 amino acids. Trimming took off 0 bases at V and 3 bases at J, with 9 bases between the two ends. Germline CDR1 reads SNHLY; CDR2 reads FYNNEI. The CDR3, as DNA: TGTGCCAGCAGTGAAGCCCAGGGGATCTACGAGCAGTACTTC. As protein: CASSEAQGIYEQYF. The whole variable domain, filled in from reference TRBV2 and TRBJ2-7, reads EPEVTQTPSHQVTQMGQEVILRCVPISNHLYFYWYRQILGQKVEFLVSFYNNEISEKSEIFDDQFSVERPDGSNFTLKIRSTKLEDSAMYFCASSEAQGIYEQYFGPGTRLTVT.

This clone was counted a few times. V is TRBV19 and J is TRBJ1-5; TRBD1 agrees at 7 bases. V was clipped by 6 bases and J by 5 bases; unmatched bases: 13. The CDR3 is 16 residues long. Germline values: CDR1 LNHDA, CDR2 SQIVND (reference sequence). The CDR3 DNA reads TGTGCCAGTAGCATTACCGGGACAGTTTATTATCAGCCCCAGCATTTT. Translated: CASSITGTVYYQPQHF.

This clone was seen only a few times. V and J are TRBV3-1 (or the pseudogene TRBV3-2) and TRBJ2-3, with 8 bases matching TRBD1. The junction had 4 bases not matched to a gene; V was cut back by 5 bases and J by 3 bases. Germline-derived CDR1 and CDR2 are LGHDT and YNNKEL (reference sequence). The CDR3 length is 14 residues. CDR3 DNA sequence: TGTGCCAGCAGCTTACAGGGGGGAACAGATACGCAGTATTTT. Translating gives CASSLQGGTDTQYF.

The rearrangement links TRBV19 to TRBJ1-5; 9 bases agree with TRBD1. Germline loops: CDR1 LNHDA, CDR2 SQIVND (reference sequence). This CDR3 is 18 amino acids long. J lost 0 bases, V lost 7 bases, and 13 bases had no gene match. The CDR3 sequence: CASKDRDRVAYSNQPQHF. CDR3 DNA sequence: TGTGCCAGTAAGGACCGGGACAGGGTGGCTTATAGCAATCAGCCCCAGCATTTT.

The rearrangement links TRBV6-2 or TRBV6-3 to TRBJ1-2, with no clear D. CDR1 MNHEY and CDR2 SVGEGT come from the germline V gene. Trimming shortened V by 2 bases and J by 3 bases, and 10 bases separated the two germline ends. The CDR3 totals 14 residues. CDR3 region: CASSYRRSHYGYTF. The CDR3 nucleotides are TGTGCCAGCAGTTACCGACGGAGCCACTATGGCTACACCTTC.